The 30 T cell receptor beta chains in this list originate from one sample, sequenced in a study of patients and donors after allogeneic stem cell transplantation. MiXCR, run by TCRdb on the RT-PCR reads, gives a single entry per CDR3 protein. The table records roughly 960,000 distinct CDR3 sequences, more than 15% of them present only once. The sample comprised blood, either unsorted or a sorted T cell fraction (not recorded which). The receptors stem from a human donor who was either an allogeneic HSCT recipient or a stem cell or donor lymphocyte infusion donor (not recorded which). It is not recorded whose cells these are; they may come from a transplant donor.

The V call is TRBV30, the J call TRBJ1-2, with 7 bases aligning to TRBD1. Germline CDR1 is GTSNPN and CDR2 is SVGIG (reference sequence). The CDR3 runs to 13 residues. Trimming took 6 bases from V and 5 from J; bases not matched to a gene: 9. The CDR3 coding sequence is TGTGCCTGCACAGGGGAAACTTGGTATGGCTACACCTTC. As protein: CACTGETWYGYTF.

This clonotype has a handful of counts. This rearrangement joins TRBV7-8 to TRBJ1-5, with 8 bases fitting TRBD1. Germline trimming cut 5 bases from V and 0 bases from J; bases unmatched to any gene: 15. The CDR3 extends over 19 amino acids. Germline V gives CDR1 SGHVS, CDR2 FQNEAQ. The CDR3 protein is CASSPPGGTGFFSNQPQHF. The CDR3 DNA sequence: TGTGCCAGCAGCCCCCCTGGAGGGACAGGTTTTTTTAGCAATCAGCCCCAGCATTTT.

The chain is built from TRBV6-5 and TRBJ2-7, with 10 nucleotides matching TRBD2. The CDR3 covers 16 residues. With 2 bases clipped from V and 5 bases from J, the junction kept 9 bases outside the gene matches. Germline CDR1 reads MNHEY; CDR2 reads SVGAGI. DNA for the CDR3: TGTGCCAGCAGTTACGATAATCTAGCGGGGGTTAACGAGCAGTACTTC. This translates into CASSYDNLAGVNEQYF.

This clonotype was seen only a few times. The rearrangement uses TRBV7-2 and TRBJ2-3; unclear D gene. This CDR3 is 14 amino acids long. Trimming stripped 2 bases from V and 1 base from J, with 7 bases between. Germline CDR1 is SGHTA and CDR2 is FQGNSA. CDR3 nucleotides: TGTGCCAGCAGCTTAAGGACCCGCACAGATACGCAGTATTTT. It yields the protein CASSLRTRTDTQYF.

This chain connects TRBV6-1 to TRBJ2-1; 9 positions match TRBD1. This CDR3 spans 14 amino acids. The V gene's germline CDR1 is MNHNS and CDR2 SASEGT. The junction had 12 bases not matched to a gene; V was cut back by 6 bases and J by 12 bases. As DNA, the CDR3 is TGTGCCAGCAGAGACGGACAGGGGAGAATGGGGCAGTTCTTC. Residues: CASRDGQGRMGQFF.

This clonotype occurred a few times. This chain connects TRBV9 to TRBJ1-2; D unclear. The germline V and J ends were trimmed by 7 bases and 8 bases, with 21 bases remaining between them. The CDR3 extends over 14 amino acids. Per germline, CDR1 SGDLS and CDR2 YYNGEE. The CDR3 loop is CASGEPINRNGYTF. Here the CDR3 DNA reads TGTGCCAGCGGGGAGCCTATAAACCGAAACGGCTACACCTTC.

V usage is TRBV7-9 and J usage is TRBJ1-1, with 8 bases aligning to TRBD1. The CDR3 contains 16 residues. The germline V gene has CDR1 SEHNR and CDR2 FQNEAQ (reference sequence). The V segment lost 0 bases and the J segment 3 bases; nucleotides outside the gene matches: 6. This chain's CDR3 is CASSLARNRGDTEAFF. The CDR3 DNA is TGTGCCAGCAGCTTAGCGCGAAACAGGGGGGACACTGAAGCTTTCTTT.

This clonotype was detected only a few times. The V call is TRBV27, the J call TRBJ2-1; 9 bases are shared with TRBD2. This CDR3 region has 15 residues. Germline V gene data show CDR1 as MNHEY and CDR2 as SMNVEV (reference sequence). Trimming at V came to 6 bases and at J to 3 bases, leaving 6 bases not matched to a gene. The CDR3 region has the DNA TGTGCCAGCAGCGAAATAGCGGGAGTCTACAATGAGCAGTTCTTC. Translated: CASSEIAGVYNEQFF.

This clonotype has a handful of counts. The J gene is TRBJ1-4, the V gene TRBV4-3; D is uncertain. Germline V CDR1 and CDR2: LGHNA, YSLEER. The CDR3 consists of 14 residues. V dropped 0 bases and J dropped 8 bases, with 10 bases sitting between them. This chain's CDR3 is CASSQDLGFEKLFF. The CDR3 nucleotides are TGCGCCAGCAGCCAAGATTTAGGGTTCGAAAAACTGTTTTTT.

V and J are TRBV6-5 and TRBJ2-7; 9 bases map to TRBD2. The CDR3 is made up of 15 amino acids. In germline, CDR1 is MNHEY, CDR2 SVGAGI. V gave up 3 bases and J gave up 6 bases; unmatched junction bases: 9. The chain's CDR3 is CASSYSTSGHSEQYF. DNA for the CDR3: TGTGCCAGCAGTTATTCCACTAGCGGGCATTCCGAGCAGTACTTC.

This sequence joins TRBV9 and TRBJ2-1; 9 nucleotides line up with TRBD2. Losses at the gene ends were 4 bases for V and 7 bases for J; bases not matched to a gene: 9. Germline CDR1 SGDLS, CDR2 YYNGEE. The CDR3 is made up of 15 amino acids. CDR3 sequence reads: CASSSLSGSSNEQFF. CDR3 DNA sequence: TGTGCCAGCAGCTCCCTTAGCGGGAGCTCAAATGAGCAGTTCTTC.

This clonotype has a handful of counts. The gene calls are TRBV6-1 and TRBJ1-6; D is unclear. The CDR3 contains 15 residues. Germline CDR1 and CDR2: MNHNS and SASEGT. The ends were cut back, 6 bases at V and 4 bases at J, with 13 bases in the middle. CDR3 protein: CASREPTGYNSPLHF. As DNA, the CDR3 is TGTGCCAGCAGAGAACCGACGGGGTATAATTCACCCCTCCACTTT.

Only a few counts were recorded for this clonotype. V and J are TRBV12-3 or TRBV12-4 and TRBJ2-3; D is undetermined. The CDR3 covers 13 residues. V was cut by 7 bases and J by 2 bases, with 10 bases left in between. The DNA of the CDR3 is TGTGCCAGCACCGCCAGTCCCACAGATACGCAGTATTTT. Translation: CASTASPTDTQYF.

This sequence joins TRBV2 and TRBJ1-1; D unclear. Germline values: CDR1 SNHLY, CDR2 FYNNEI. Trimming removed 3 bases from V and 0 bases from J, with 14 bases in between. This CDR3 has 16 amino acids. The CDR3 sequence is CASSESTRTLNTEAFF. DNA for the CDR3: TGTGCCAGCAGTGAGTCTACGAGGACCCTGAACACTGAAGCTTTCTTT.

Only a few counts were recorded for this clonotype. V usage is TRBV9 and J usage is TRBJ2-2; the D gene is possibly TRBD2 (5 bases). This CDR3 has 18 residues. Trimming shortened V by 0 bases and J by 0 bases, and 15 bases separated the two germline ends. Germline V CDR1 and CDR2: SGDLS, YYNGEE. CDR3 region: CASSVGPGTTPNTGELFF. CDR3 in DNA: TGTGCCAGCAGCGTAGGGCCGGGAACAACCCCGAACACCGGGGAGCTGTTTTTT.

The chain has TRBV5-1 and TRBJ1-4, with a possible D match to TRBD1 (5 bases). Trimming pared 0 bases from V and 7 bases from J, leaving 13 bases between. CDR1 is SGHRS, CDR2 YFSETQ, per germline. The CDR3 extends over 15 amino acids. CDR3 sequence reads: CASSLEGREGEKLFF. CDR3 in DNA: TGCGCCAGCAGCTTGGAGGGCAGGGAAGGTGAAAAACTGTTTTTT. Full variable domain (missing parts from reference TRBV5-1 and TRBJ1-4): KAGVTQTPRYLIKTRGQQVTLSCSPISGHRSVSWYQQTPGQGLQFLFEYFSETQRNKGNFPGRFSGRQFSNSRSEMNVSTLELGDSALYLCASSLEGREGEKLFFGSGTQLSVL.

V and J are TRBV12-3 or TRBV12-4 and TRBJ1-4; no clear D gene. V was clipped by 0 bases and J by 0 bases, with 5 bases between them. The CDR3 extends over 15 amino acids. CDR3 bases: TGTGCCAGCAGTTTAGCCCGGGCAACTAATGAAAAACTGTTTTTT. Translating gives CASSLARATNEKLFF.

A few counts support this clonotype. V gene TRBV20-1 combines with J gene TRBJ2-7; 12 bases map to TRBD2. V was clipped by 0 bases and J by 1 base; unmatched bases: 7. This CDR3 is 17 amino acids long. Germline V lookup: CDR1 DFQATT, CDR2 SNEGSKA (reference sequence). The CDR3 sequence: CSARDLYLAGGSYEQYF. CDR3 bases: TGCAGTGCTAGAGACCTATATCTAGCGGGAGGGTCCTACGAGCAGTACTTC.

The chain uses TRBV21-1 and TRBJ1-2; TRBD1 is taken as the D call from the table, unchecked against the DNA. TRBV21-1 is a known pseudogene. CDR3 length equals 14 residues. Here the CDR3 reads CASSKLMTGGGYTF. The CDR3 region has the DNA TGTGCCAGCAGCAAACTAATGACAGGGGGTGGCTACACCTTC.

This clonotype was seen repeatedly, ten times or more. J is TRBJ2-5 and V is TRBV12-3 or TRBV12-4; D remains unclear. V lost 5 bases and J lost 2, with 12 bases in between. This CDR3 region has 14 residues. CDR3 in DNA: TGTGCCAGCAGTGCCTACAGACCTCAAGAGACCCAGTACTTC. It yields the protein CASSAYRPQETQYF.

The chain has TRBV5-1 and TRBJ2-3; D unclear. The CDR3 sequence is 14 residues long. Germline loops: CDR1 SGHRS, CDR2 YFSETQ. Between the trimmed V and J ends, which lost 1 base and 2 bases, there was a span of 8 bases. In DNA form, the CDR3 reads TGCGCCAGCAGCTTGTGGCGATACACAGATACGCAGTATTTT. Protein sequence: CASSLWRYTDTQYF.

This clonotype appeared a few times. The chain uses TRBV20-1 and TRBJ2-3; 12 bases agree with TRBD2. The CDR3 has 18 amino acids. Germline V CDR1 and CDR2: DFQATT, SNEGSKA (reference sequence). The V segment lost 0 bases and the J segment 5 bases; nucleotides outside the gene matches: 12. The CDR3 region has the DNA TGCAGTGCTAGAGATCGGGAGCCTAGCGGGAGGGCCGGAGATACGCAGTATTTT. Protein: CSARDREPSGRAGDTQYF.

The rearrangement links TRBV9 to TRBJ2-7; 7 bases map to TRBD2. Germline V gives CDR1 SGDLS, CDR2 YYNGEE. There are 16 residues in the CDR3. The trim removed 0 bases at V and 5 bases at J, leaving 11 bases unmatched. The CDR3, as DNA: TGTGCCAGCAGCGTAGCGGCCGGCGGGAGATTAAACGAGCAGTACTTC. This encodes CASSVAAGGRLNEQYF.

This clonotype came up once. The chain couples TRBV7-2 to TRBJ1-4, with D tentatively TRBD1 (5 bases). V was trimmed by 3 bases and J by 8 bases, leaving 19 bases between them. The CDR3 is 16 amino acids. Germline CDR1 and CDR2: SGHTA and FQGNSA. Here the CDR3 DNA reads TGTGCCAGCAGCTTTATCGCAGGAGGGGTAAAGGAAAAACTGTTTTTT. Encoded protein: CASSFIAGGVKEKLFF.

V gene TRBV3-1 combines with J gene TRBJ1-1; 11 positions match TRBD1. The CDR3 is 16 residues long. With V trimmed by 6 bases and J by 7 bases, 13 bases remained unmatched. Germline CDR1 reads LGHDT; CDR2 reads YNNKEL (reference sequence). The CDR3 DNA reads TGTGCCAGCAGGGGGGCGGACAGGGGGCGCGGGAGTGAAGCTTTCTTT. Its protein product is CASRGADRGRGSEAFF.

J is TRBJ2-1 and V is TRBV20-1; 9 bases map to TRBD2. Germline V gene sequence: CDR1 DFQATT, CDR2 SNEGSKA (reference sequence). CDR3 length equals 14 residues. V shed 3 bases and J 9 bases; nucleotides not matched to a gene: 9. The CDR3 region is CSARGPSGGSEQFF. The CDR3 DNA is TGCAGTGCTAGGGGGCCGAGCGGGGGGTCTGAGCAGTTCTTC.

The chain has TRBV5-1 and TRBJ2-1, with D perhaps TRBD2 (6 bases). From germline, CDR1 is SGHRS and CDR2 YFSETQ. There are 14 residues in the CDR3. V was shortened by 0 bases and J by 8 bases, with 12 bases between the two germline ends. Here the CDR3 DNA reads TGCGCCAGCAGCTTGGGAAGCGGGTGGGATGAGCAGTTCTTC. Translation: CASSLGSGWDEQFF.

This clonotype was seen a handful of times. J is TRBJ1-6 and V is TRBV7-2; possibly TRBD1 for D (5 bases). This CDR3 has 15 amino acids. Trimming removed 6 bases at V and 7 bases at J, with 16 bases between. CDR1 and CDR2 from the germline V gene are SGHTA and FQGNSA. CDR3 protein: CASSSGHYPNSPLHF. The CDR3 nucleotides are TGTGCCAGCAGTTCTGGACATTACCCGAATTCACCCCTCCACTTT.

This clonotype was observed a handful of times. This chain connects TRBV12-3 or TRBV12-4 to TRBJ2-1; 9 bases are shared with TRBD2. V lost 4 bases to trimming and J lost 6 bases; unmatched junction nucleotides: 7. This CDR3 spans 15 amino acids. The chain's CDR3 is CASSSRTSARNEQFF. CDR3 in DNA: TGTGCCAGCAGTTCCCGGACTAGCGCTCGCAATGAGCAGTTCTTC.

CDR3 sequence: CASSQVGGGTGELFF. In DNA form, the CDR3 reads TGCGCCAGCAGCCAAGTGGGGGGAGGAACCGGGGAGCTGTTTTTT. This chain uses TRBV4-3 with TRBJ2-2; D may be TRBD2 (6 bases). The CDR3 contains 15 residues. Germline values: CDR1 LGHNA, CDR2 YSLEER. Trimming removed 1 base at V and 5 bases at J, with 11 bases between.